This is a list of T cell receptor beta chains from one sample in a study of T cells in Graves' hyperthyroidism and ophthalmopathy. MiXCR, run by TCRdb on the multiplex PCR reads, gives a single entry per CDR3 protein. In the table there are around 620,000 distinct CDR3 sequences, 11% to 15% of which are singletons. The specimen sequenced was blood. These TCRs come from a young woman with Graves' ophthalmopathy. The CDR3 runs from the conserved cysteine through the conserved F or W. Each record gives: D gene, clone size, J gene, V gene, CDR3 length, CDR3 protein, CDR3 DNA. The D gene is left open where the match is weak. Clone size is stated in some rows and not others, as once, few, many or a class when expanded.

D gene: TRBD2
clone size: few
J gene: TRBJ2-2
V gene: TRBV4-1
CDR3 length: 14
CDR3 protein: CASSQQSGSGELFF
CDR3 DNA: TGCGCCAGCAGCCAGCAGAGCGGGAGCGGGGAGCTGTTTTTT

D gene: -
clone size: many
J gene: TRBJ2-7
V gene: TRBV28
CDR3 length: 11
CDR3 protein: CASSPAYEQYF
CDR3 DNA: TGTGCCAGCAGCCCCGCCTACGAGCAGTACTTC

D gene: TRBD2
clone size: -
J gene: TRBJ2-3
V gene: TRBV7-9
CDR3 length: 18
CDR3 protein: CASGIIDSGRGGTDTQYF
CDR3 DNA: TGTGCCAGCGGCATAATAGATAGCGGGAGAGGTGGCACAGATACGCAGTATTTT

D gene: -
clone size: few
J gene: TRBJ1-1
V gene: TRBV19
CDR3 length: 15
CDR3 protein: CASSRGDILNTEAFF
CDR3 DNA: TGTGCCAGTAGTAGGGGTGACATACTGAACACTGAAGCTTTCTTT

D gene: -
clone size: many
J gene: TRBJ1-5
V gene: TRBV20-1
CDR3 length: 15
CDR3 protein: CSASAALGGNQPQHF
CDR3 DNA: TGCAGTGCTAGTGCTGCATTGGGGGGCAATCAGCCCCAGCATTTT

D gene: -
clone size: many
J gene: TRBJ2-7
V gene: TRBV6-6
CDR3 length: 11
CDR3 protein: CASSYGKEQYF
CDR3 DNA: TGTGCCAGCAGTTACGGGAAGGAGCAGTACTTC

D gene: -
clone size: many
J gene: TRBJ1-6
V gene: TRBV9
CDR3 length: 15
CDR3 protein: CASSAVRDSNSPLHF
CDR3 DNA: TGTGCCAGCAGCGCAGTGAGGGACTCTAATTCACCCCTCCACTTT

D gene: -
clone size: many
J gene: TRBJ2-1
V gene: TRBV7-2
CDR3 length: 16
CDR3 protein: CASSQVRARSHNEQFF
CDR3 DNA: TGTGCCAGCAGCCAAGTACGGGCGCGCTCACACAATGAGCAGTTCTTC

D gene: TRBD2
clone size: -
J gene: TRBJ2-2
V gene: TRBV7-9
CDR3 length: 17
CDR3 protein: CASSLRGGRAGTGELFF
CDR3 DNA: TGTGCCAGCAGCTTGAGGGGCGGGAGGGCCGGCACCGGGGAGCTGTTTTTT

D gene: -
clone size: many
J gene: TRBJ1-4
V gene: TRBV7-9
CDR3 length: 14
CDR3 protein: CASSKGPGSEKLFF
CDR3 DNA: TGTGCCAGCAGCAAGGGACCTGGGAGCGAAAAACTGTTTTTT

D gene: TRBD2
clone size: few
J gene: TRBJ2-5
V gene: TRBV30
CDR3 length: 17
CDR3 protein: CAWSVKSVASGRETQYF
CDR3 DNA: TGTGCCTGGAGTGTAAAGTCCGTGGCTAGCGGGAGAGAGACCCAGTACTTC

D gene: -
clone size: many
J gene: TRBJ1-3
V gene: TRBV6-1
CDR3 length: 18
CDR3 protein: CASSSTALAKVSGNTIYF
CDR3 DNA: TGTGCCAGCAGTTCCACCGCCCTCGCTAAGGTCTCTGGAAACACCATATATTTT

D gene: -
clone size: few
J gene: TRBJ1-6
V gene: TRBV3-1
CDR3 length: 16
CDR3 protein: CASSPSGVGPNSPLHF
CDR3 DNA: TGTGCCAGCAGCCCGTCGGGTGTGGGCCCTAATTCACCCCTCCACTTT

D gene: -
clone size: many
J gene: TRBJ2-2
V gene: TRBV11-3
CDR3 length: 17
CDR3 protein: CASSSPGQRQNTGELFF
CDR3 DNA: TGTGCCAGCAGTTCCCCCGGACAGAGACAGAACACCGGGGAGCTGTTTTTT

D gene: -
clone size: -
J gene: TRBJ2-7
V gene: TRBV13
CDR3 length: 15
CDR3 protein: CASRRAGESPYEQYF
CDR3 DNA: TGTGCCAGCAGACGAGCCGGGGAGAGCCCCTACGAGCAGTACTTC

D gene: -
clone size: many
J gene: TRBJ2-3
V gene: TRBV5-1
CDR3 length: 13
CDR3 protein: CASSLTRGDTQYF
CDR3 DNA: TGCGCCAGCAGCTTGACGAGGGGGGATACGCAGTATTTT

D gene: -
clone size: many
J gene: TRBJ2-5
V gene: TRBV20-1
CDR3 length: 12
CDR3 protein: CSARETIETQYF
CDR3 DNA: TGCAGTGCTAGAGAGACTATAGAGACCCAGTACTTC

D gene: -
clone size: -
J gene: TRBJ2-2
V gene: TRBV9
CDR3 length: 14
CDR3 protein: CASSVGRGTGELFF
CDR3 DNA: TGTGCCAGCAGCGTCGGGAGAGGTACCGGGGAGCTGTTTTTT

D gene: -
clone size: many
J gene: TRBJ1-5
V gene: TRBV7-8
CDR3 length: 15
CDR3 protein: CASSLGGPGERPQHF
CDR3 DNA: TGTGCCAGCAGCTTAGGAGGGCCAGGAGAGCGGCCCCAGCATTTT

D gene: -
clone size: few
J gene: TRBJ2-2
V gene: TRBV9
CDR3 length: 16
CDR3 protein: CASSVASQPYAGELFF
CDR3 DNA: TGTGCCAGCAGCGTCGCCTCTCAGCCTTACGCCGGGGAGCTGTTTTTT

D gene: -
clone size: -
J gene: TRBJ1-2
V gene: TRBV20-1
CDR3 length: 18
CDR3 protein: CSARRSLGRAITNYGYTF
CDR3 DNA: TGCAGTGCTAGACGAAGCTTGGGACGGGCGATCACTAACTATGGCTACACCTTC

D gene: -
clone size: many
J gene: TRBJ1-4
V gene: TRBV6-1
CDR3 length: 16
CDR3 protein: CASSYEGGSTNEKLFF
CDR3 DNA: TGTGCCAGCAGTTACGAGGGGGGATCAACTAATGAAAAACTGTTTTTT